This T cell receptor (beta chain) was obtained from a study of early T cells in non-severe SARS-CoV-2 infection. Across the study: Whole-blood bulk RNA, unsorted, was sequenced, and chains were unpaired. Whole-study findings and limits: Anti-spike CD8 responses were favored by VDJdb matching, which missed private and CD4 specificities.

Attachment of unique molecular identifiers to individual cDNA molecules was performed. TCRdb processed the 5' RACE reads anew with MiXCR; each CDR3 protein has one entry. The top ten clones hold around a tenth of a sample with some 25,000 distinct CDR3 sequences, about 4.6% of them seen once. CDR3 length: 13 amino acids. Germline CDR1 SGHTA, CDR2 FQGNSA. V shed 5 bases and J shed 5 bases, with 12 bases lying between them. This clonotype has at least ten counts. Its antigen is as yet unknown. The rearrangement uses TRBV7-2 and TRBJ1-2; tentative D call: TRBD1 (6 bases). The clonotype comes from an adult who was a healthcare worker with PCR-confirmed SARS-CoV-2 infection or an uninfected control (not recorded which). Sequencing was done on a sample of whole blood. CDR3 DNA: TGTGCCAGCAGCCTGGGGGGCCGGTATGGCTACACCTTC. It codes for CASSLGGRYGYTF.